The clone carrying this T cell receptor (beta chain) showed up just a few times. Its antigen remains unidentified. In nominal health when sampled, donors likely had unrecorded immune exposures nonetheless. The entry originates in a study of cytomegalovirus exposure and HLA in healthy donors. Broader study findings: Owing to their indistinguishability, certain V segments, notably TRBV6-2 and TRBV6-3, were excluded. Later analysis suggested links between common viral pathogens and several top significant clusters.

Vbeta (60) and Jbeta (13) primers were used in the PCR. TCRdb's table, derived via immunoSEQ multiplex PCR, lists solely in-frame clones and lacks some. The sample contains some 70,000 clones, approximately 80% of which appear only once. The germline CDR1 and CDR2 sequences are MNHEY and SVGAGI. The V end lost 5 bases, the J end lost 5 bases, and 9 bases lay between the germline ends. The CDR3 contains 12 residues. This receptor was identified in a human donor in good health. V usage is TRBV6-5 and J usage is TRBJ2-5; D not certain. Sequencing used PBMCs. The CDR3 loop reads CASSPADETQYF. The CDR3 coding sequence is TGTGCCAGCAGTCCGGCGGATGAGACCCAGTACTTC.